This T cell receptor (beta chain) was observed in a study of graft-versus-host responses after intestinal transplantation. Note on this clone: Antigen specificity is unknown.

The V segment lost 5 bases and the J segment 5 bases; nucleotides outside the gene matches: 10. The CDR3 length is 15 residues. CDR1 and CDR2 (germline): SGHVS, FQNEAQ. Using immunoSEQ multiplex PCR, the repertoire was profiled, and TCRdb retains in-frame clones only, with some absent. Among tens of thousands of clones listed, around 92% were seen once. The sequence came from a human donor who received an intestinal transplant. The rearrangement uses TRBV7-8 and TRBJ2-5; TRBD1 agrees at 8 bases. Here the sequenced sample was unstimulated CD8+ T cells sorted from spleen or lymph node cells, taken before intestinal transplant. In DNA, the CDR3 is TGTGCCAGCAGCGCCTTGACAGGGGCAGGGGAGACCCAGTACTTC. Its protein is CASSALTGAGETQYF.